Listed below are T cell receptor beta chains from one sample, sequenced in a study of shared clonotypes between healthy human individuals. Profiled with immunoSEQ multiplex PCR; TCRdb holds only in-frame clones, not every one. The sample includes some 2 million clones, roughly 95% of them seen just once. The sequenced material came from naive CD8+ T cells sorted from blood. These receptors were collected from a man aged 18 to 30 in good health. CDR3s include the opening cysteine and the closing phenylalanine or tryptophan. The order of the fields is V gene, CDR3 length, CDR3 protein.

TRBV9,14,CASSVGTSSDTQYF
TRBV27,13,CASSLSEWEKLFF
TRBV14,16,CASSRRDPFFTYGYTF
TRBV5-4,11,CASSRLDTQYF
TRBV30,14,CAWSLSGTAYEQYF
TRBV5-6,16,CASSLGSGGYTGELFF
TRBV5-6,13,CASSQGQIYEQYF
TRBV15,15,CATSRDRGQGFGYTF
TRBV4-1,17,CASSQEPRATNTGELFF
TRBV19,15,CASSIAGTNTGELFF
TRBV6-5,13,CASTYRGTDTQYF
TRBV5-1,15,CASSPAGFHTDTQYF
TRBV10-1,17,CASSTGLAGEISYEQYF
TRBV11-2,17,CASSLGPGAGGPETQYF
TRBV7-6,15,CASSSGQGSGNTIYF
TRBV30,12,CAWQTTNEKLFF
TRBV7-2,15,CASSLARGTLYEQYF
TRBV27,15,CASSFPPGQGNTIYF
TRBV7-2,13,CASSLGMNTEAFF
TRBV9,14,CASSPFPGANVLTF
TRBV6-5,14,CASSYREGGQPQHF
TRBV6-5,15,CASSFLAGATDTQYF
TRBV6-1,11,CASTLNSPLHF
TRBV4-3,17,CASSQEWGISEDNEQFF
TRBV7-9,17,CASSQEGGGHPYNEQFF
TRBV13,16,CASSLGLVGTLETQYF
TRBV5-5,15,CASSPGLRSTDTQYF
TRBV5-1,14,CASSMKGFGYEQYF
TRBV7-2,14,CASSIKGDGSPLHF
TRBV15,14,CATSEGGTPTEQYF
TRBV5-1,15,CASSLVIANTGELFF
TRBV5-1,14,CASSLYQGAYEQYF
TRBV5-8,12,CASRPAGTEAFF
TRBV4-3,14,CASSQVRGAPGYTF
TRBV7-9,17,CASSPPGGTISTDTQYF
TRBV29-1,18,CSVESSDYRAYSYNEQFF
TRBV7-9,14,CASSLGGAKNIQYF
TRBV27,16,CASSLSRDSNNYGYTF
TRBV6-4,15,CASNREVVGNTEAFF
TRBV7-9,13,CASSLDGVNEQFF
TRBV4-3,15,CASSQQGQGLYGYTF
TRBV27,14,CASSPVGGNTEAFF